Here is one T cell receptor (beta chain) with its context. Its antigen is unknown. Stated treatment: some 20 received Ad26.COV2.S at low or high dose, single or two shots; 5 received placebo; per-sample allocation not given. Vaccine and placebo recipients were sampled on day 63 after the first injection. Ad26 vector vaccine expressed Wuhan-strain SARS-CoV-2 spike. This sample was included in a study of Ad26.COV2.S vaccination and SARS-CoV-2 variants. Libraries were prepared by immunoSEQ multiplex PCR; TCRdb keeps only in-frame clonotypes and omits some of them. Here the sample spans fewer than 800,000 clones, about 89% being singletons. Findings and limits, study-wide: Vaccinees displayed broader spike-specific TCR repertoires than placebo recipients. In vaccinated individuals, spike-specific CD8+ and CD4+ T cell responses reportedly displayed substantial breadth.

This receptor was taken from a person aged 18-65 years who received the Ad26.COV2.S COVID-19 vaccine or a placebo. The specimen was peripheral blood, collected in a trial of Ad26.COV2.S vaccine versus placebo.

CDR3 DNA: TGTGCCAGCTCACCATTTGCAGGGGACTTCTCTGGAAACACCATATATTTT. Translation: CASSPFAGDFSGNTIYF. The chain carries TRBV18 and TRBJ1-3; D is possibly TRBD1 (6 bases). Per germline, CDR1 KGHSH and CDR2 LQKENI. V gave up 2 bases and J gave up 0 bases, with 14 bases separating them. This CDR3 contains 17 residues. Together with reference TRBV18 and TRBJ1-3, the CDR3 gives the full variable domain: NAGVMQNPRHLVRRRGQEARLRCSPMKGHSHVYWYRQLPEEGLKFMVYLQKENIIDESGMPKERFSAEFPKEGPSILRIQQVVRGDSAAYFCASSPFAGDFSGNTIYFGEGSWLTVV.